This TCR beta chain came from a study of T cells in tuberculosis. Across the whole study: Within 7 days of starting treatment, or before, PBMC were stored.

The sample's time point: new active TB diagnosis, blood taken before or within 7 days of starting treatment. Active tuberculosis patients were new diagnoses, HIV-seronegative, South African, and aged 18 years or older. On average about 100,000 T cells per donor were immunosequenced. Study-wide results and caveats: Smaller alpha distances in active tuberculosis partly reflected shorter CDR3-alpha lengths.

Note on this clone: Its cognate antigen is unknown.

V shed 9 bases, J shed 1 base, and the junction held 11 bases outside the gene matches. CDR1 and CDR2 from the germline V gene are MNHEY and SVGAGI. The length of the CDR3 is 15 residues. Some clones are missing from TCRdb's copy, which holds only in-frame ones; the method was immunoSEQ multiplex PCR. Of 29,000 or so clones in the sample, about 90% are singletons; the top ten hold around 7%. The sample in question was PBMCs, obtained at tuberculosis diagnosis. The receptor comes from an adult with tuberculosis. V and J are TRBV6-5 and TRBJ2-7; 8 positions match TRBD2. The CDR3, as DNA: TGTGCCAGTCTCCCCGGGGGGGTGGGGTCCTACGAGCAGTACTTC. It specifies CASLPGGVGSYEQYF.